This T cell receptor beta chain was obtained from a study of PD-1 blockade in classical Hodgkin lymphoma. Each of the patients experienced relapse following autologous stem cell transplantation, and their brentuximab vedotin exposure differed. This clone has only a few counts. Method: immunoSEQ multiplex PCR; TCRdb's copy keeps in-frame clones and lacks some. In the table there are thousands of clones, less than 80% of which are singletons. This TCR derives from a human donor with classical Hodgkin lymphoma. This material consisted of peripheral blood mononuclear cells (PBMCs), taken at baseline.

The DNA of the CDR3 is TGTGCCAGCAGCTTAGGGGGTTGGGGCATGCCATACAATGAGCAGTTCTTC. As protein: CASSLGGWGMPYNEQFF. This rearrangement joins TRBV7-8 to TRBJ2-1; D perhaps matches TRBD1 (5 bases). Germline V CDR1 and CDR2: SGHVS, FQNEAQ. V was pared by 1 base and J by 4 bases, with 17 bases between. CDR3 length: 17 residues.